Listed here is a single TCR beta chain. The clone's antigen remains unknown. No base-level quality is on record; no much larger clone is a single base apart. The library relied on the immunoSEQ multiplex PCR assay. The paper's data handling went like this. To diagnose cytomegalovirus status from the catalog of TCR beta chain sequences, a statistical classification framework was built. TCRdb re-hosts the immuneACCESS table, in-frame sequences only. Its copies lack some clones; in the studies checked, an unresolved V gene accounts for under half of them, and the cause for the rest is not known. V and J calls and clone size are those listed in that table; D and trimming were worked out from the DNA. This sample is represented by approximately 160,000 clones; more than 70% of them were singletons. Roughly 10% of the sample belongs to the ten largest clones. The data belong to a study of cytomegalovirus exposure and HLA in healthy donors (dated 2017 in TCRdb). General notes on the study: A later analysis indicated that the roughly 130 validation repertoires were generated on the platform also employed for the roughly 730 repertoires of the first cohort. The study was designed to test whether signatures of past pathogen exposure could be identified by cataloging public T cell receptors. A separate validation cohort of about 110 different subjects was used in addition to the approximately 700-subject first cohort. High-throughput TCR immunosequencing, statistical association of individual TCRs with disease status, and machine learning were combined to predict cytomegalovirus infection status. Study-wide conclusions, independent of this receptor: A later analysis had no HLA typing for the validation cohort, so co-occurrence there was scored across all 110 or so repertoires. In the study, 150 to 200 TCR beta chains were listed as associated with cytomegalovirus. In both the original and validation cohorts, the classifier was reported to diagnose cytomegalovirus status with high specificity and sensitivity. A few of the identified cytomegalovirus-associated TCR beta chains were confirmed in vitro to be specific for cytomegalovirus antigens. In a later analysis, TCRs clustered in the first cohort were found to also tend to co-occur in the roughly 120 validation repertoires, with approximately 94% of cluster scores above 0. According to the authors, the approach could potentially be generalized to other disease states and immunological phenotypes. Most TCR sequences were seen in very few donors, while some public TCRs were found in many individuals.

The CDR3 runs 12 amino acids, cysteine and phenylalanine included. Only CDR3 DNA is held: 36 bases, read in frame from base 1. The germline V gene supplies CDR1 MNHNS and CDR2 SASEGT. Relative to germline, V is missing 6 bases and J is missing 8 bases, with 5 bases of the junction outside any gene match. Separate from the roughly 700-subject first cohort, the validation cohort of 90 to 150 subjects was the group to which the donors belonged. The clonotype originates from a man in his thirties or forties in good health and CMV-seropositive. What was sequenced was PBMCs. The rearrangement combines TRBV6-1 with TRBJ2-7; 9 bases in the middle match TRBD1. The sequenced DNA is TGTGCCAGCAGGCCGACAGGGGGGAAGCAGTACTTC. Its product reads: CASRPTGGKQYF.